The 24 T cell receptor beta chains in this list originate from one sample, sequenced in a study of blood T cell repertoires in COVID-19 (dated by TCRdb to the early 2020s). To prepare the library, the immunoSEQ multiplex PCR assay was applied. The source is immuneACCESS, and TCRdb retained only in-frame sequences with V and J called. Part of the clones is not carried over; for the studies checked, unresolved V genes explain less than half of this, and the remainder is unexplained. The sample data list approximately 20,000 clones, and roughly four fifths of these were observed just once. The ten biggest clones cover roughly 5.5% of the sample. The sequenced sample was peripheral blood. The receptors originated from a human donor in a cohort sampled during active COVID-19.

The CDR3 reads CASSQAPSGDYNEQFF. The CDR3, as DNA: TGTGCCAGCAGCCAAGCCCCTAGCGGGGACTACAATGAGCAGTTCTTC. The V gene is TRBV4-2, the J gene TRBJ2-1; TRBD2 aligns across 9 bases. Trimming at V came to 1 base and at J to 3 bases, leaving 4 bases not matched to a gene. Germline V gene lookup returns CDR1 LGHNA and CDR2 YNFKEQ. This CDR3 spans 16 amino acids.

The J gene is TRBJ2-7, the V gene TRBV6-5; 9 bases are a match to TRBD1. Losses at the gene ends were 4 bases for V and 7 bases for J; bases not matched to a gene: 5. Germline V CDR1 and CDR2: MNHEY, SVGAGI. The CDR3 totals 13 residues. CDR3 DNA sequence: TGTGCCAGCAGTTCCCCCGGGACAGGGGAGCAGTACTTC. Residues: CASSSPGTGEQYF.

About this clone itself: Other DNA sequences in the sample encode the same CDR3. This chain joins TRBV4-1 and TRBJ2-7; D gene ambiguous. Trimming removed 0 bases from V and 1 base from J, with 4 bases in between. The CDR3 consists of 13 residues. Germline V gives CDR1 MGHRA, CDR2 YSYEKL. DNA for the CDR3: TGCGCCAGCAGCCAAGATCGGTCCTACGAGCAGTACTTC. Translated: CASSQDRSYEQYF.

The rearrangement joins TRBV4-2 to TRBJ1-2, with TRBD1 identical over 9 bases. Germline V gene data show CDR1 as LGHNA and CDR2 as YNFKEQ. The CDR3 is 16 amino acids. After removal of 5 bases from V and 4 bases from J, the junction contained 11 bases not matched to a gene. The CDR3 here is CASSERGTGLGYGYTF. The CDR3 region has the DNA TGTGCCAGCAGCGAGAGGGGGACAGGGTTGGGCTATGGCTACACCTTC.

The CDR3 DNA is TGTGCCAGCTCACCACGCGAGAGTGAAGCTTTCTTT. It specifies CASSPRESEAFF. The chain joins TRBV18 to TRBJ1-1; D uncertain. Germline V gives CDR1 KGHSH, CDR2 LQKENI. V was pared by 1 base and J by 7 bases, with 7 bases between. This CDR3 is 12 amino acids long.

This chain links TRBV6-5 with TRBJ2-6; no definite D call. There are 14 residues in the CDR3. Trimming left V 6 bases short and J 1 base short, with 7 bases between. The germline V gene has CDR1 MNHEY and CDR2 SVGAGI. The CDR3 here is CASSAGSGANVLTF. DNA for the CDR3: TGTGCCAGCAGCGCAGGTTCTGGGGCCAACGTCCTGACTTTC.

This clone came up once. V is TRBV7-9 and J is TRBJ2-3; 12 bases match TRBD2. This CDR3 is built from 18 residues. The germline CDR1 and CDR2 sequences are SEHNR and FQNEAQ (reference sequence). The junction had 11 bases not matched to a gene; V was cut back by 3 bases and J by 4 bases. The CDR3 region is CASSFSLAGGRLPDTQYF. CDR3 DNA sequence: TGTGCCAGCAGCTTCTCCCTAGCGGGAGGGCGTTTGCCAGATACGCAGTATTTT.

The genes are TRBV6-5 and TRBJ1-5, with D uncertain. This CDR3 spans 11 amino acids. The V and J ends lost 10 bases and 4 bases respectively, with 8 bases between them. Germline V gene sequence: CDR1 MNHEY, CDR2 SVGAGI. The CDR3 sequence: CAIGGNQPQHF. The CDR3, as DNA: TGTGCCATTGGAGGTAATCAGCCCCAGCATTTT.

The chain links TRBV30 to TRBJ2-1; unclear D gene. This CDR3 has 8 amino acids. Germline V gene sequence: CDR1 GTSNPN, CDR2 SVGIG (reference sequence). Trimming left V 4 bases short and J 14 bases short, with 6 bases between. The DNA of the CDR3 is TGTGCCTGGACCGGAGAGTTCTTC. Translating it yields CAWTGEFF.

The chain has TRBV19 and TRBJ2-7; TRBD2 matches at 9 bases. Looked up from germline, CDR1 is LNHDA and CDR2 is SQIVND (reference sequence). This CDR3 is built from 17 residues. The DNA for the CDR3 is TGTGCTTCGTCCCGGGCTAGCGGGAAAGGGGCCTCCTACGAGCAGTACTTC. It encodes CASSRASGKGASYEQYF.

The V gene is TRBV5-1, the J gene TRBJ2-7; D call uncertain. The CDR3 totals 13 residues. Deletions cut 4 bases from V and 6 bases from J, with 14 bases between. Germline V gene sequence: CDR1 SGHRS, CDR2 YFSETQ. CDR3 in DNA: TGCGCCAGCAGCCTGCCGACATCTTCCGAGCAGTACTTC. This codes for CASSLPTSSEQYF. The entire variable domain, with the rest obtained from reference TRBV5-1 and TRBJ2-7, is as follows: KAGVTQTPRYLIKTRGQQVTLSCSPISGHRSVSWYQQTPGQGLQFLFEYFSETQRNKGNFPGRFSGRQFSNSRSEMNVSTLELGDSALYLCASSLPTSSEQYFGPGTRLTVT.

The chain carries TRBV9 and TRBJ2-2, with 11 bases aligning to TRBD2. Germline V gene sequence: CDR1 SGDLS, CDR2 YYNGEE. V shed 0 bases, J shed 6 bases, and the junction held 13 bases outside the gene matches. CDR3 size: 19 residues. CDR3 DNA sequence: TGTGCCAGCAGCGTAGCTTGGGGGACTAGCGGAGTCCGTCCCGGGGAGCTGTTTTTT. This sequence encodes CASSVAWGTSGVRPGELFF.

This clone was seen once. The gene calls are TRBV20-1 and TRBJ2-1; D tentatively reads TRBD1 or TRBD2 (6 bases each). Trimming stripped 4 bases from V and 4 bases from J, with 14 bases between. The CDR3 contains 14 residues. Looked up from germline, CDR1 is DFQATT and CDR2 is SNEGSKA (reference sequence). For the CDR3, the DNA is TGCAGTGCTAATGACAGGAGGGGATACAATGAGCAGTTCTTC. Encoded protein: CSANDRRGYNEQFF.

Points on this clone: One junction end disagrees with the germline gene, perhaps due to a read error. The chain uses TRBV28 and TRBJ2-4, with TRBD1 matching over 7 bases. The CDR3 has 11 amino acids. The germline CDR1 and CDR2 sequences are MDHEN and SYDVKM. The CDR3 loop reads CLVGGDSIQYF. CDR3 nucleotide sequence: TGCCTCGTAGGGGGCGATTCCATTCAGTACTTC. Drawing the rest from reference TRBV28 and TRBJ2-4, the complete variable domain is DVKVTQSSRYLVKRTGEKVFLECVQDMDHENMFWYRQDPGLGLRLIYFSYDVKMKEKGDIPEGYSVSREKKERFSLILESASTNQTSMYLCLVGGDSIQYFGAGTRLSVL.

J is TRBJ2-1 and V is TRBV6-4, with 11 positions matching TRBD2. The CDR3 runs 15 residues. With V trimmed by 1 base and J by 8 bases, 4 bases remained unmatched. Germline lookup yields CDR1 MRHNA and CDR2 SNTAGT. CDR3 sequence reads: CASSDFTSGSDEQFF. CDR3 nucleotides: TGTGCCAGCAGTGACTTTACTAGCGGGAGCGATGAGCAGTTCTTC.

The CDR3 here is CASSAAPDRGDTQYF. As DNA, the CDR3 is TGTGCCAGCAGTGCGGCGCCGGACAGGGGAGATACGCAGTATTTT. The genes are TRBV6-4 and TRBJ2-3; 9 bases line up with TRBD1. The CDR3 runs 15 residues. Germline values: CDR1 MRHNA, CDR2 SNTAGT. V lost 4 bases to trimming and J lost 5 bases; unmatched junction nucleotides: 7.

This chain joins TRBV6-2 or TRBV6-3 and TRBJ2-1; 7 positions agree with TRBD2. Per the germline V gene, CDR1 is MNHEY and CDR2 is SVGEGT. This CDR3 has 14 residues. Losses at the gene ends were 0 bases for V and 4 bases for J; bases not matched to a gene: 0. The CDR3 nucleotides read TGTGCCAGCAGTTACTCTAGCGGGTACAATGAGCAGTTCTTC. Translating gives CASSYSSGYNEQFF.

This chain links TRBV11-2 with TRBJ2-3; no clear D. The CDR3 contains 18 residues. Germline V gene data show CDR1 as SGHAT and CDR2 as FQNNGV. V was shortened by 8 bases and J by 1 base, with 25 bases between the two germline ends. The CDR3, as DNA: TGTGCCAGCTCTGGATGGGCCACCCCCGCCCTCGGCACAGATACGCAGTATTTT. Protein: CASSGWATPALGTDTQYF. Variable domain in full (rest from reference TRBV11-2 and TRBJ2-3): EAGVAQSPRYKIIEKRQSVAFWCNPISGHATLYWYQQILGQGPKLLIQFQNNGVVDDSQLPKDRFSAERLKGVDSTLKIQPAKLEDSAVYLCASSGWATPALGTDTQYFGPGTRLTVL.

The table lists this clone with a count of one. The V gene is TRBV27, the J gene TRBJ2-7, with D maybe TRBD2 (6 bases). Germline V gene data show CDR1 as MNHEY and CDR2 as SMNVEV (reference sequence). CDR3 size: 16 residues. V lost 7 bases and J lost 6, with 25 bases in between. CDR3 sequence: CASTAKEGSRASEQYF. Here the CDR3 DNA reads TGTGCCAGCACCGCAAAGGAGGGAAGTCGGGCATCCGAGCAGTACTTC.

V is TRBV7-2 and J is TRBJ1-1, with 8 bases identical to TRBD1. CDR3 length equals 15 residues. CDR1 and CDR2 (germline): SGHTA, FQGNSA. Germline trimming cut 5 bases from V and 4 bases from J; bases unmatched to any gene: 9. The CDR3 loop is CASSPRQGWGTEAFF. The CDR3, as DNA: TGTGCCAGCAGCCCAAGACAGGGGTGGGGCACTGAAGCTTTCTTT.

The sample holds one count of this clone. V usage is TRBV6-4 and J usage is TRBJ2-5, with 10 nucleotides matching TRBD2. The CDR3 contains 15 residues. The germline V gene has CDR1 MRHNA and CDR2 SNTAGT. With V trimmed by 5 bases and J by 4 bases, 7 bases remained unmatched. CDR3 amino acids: CASSQGLAAVETQYF. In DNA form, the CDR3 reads TGTGCCAGCAGTCAAGGACTAGCGGCGGTAGAGACCCAGTACTTC.

The CDR3 sequence is CATSDGGRGAETQYF. DNA of the CDR3: TGTGCCACCAGTGATGGGGGGCGGGGGGCAGAGACCCAGTACTTC. The chain links TRBV24-1 to TRBJ2-5, with TRBD2 matching 8 bases. Germline V CDR1 and CDR2: KGHDR, SFDVKD. Trimming cost V 3 bases and J 4 bases; bases outside gene matches: 6. The CDR3 runs 15 residues.

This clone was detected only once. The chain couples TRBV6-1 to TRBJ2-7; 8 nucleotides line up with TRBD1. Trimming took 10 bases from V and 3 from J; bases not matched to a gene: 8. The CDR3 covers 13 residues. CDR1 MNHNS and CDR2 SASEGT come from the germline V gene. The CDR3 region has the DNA TGTGCCATTGCGGGACAGGCCCACTACGAGCAGTACTTC. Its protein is CAIAGQAHYEQYF.

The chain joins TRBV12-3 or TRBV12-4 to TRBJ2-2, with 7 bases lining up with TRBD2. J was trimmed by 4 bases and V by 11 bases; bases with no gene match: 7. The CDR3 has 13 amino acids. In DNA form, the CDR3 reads TGTGCCGGGAGGGTTGGGTTCACCGGGGAGCTGTTTTTT. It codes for CAGRVGFTGELFF.